A selection of T cell receptor beta chains follows, all from one sample in a study of T-cell reconstitution after alpha-beta-depleted transplantation in children. TCRdb reprocessed the PCR reads via MiXCR and lists one record per CDR3 protein. This table holds approximately 590,000 distinct CDR3 sequences, roughly a tenth found once. The sample in question was PBMCs from the stem cell graft donor, obtained from the stem cell graft. The receptor source for this set is a human donor who donated a stem cell graft to a child with acute myeloid leukemia. The CDR3 runs from the conserved cysteine through the conserved F or W. D genes are given only for firm matches. Only part of the rows carry a size: once, few, many, or a class if the clone is expanded.

v_call,cdr3_length,j_call,d_call,clone_size,cdr3_aa
TRBV6-2/TRBV6-3,14,TRBJ2-5,.,.,CATATGPLQETQYF
TRBV29-1,14,TRBJ2-7,TRBD2,few,CSVLRTSENYEQYF
TRBV20-1,15,TRBJ2-7,.,many,CSARDRQGSSYEQYF
TRBV25-1,12,TRBJ1-6,.,.,CASGPSWTPLHF
TRBV3-1,16,TRBJ2-7,TRBD2,.,CASSQDPGSGAYEQYF
TRBV27,16,TRBJ2-1,TRBD2,.,CASSRGTSGIHNEQFF
TRBV3-1,15,TRBJ2-1,.,few,CASSPPRAGSNEQFF
TRBV3-1,14,TRBJ2-3,.,few,CASSQGSRTDTQYF
TRBV7-2,16,TRBJ2-1,TRBD2,many,CASSLVAGVLYNEQFF
TRBV11-2,15,TRBJ2-1,TRBD1,.,CASSLMTGVNNEQFF
TRBV5-1,15,TRBJ1-1,TRBD1,.,CASSFIRGSNTEAFF
TRBV3-1,16,TRBJ2-3,TRBD2,.,CASSQGVAGGTDTQYF
TRBV20-1,13,TRBJ2-4,.,few,CSAYQGGINIQYF
TRBV20-1,12,TRBJ1-1,.,few,CSARFGGTEAFF
TRBV24-1,14,TRBJ2-1,.,many,CATTDPGLGNEQFF
TRBV15,15,TRBJ2-1,.,many,CATSRPNPSYNEQFF
TRBV7-2,16,TRBJ2-7,TRBD2,.,CASSISRTSGGYEQYF
TRBV6-2/TRBV6-3,13,TRBJ1-4,.,many,CASRQTGGEKLFF
TRBV12-3/TRBV12-4,13,TRBJ2-7,.,.,CASSLSSLREQYF
TRBV7-9,16,TRBJ2-1,.,few,CASSSLSQSSYNEQFF
TRBV6-5,17,TRBJ1-1,TRBD1,many,CASSQGAKGFWNTEAFF
TRBV6-1,12,TRBJ2-7,.,.,CASMDSGYEQYF
TRBV12-3/TRBV12-4,15,TRBJ2-7,TRBD2,few,CASSLAAAGGYEQYF
TRBV5-1,16,TRBJ2-2,TRBD2,.,CASSLGLAGAVGELFF
TRBV12-3/TRBV12-4,16,TRBJ2-3,.,many,CASSLRGITLTDTQYF
TRBV27,16,TRBJ2-7,TRBD2,few,CASSSYWTSTPTEQYF
TRBV5-1,14,TRBJ2-1,.,.,CASSTTGTGNEQFF
TRBV29-1,15,TRBJ2-7,.,.,CSVEDGTSKPYEQYF
TRBV7-2,14,TRBJ2-7,.,many,CASTLRDSTYEQYF
TRBV5-1,15,TRBJ1-1,.,.,CASSPEEIMNTEAFF
TRBV20-1,12,TRBJ1-4,.,many,CSARDFGEKLFF
TRBV6-5,14,TRBJ1-1,.,few,CASSADSSNTEAFF
TRBV18,14,TRBJ2-1,TRBD2,many,CASSTSGIGSEQFF
TRBV6-5,15,TRBJ1-5,.,.,CASSYRGDSNQPQHF
TRBV4-1,15,TRBJ1-1,.,few,CASSQGGLGGTEAFF
TRBV4-3,14,TRBJ1-6,.,many,CASSQERRWSPLHF
TRBV7-2,14,TRBJ2-2,.,.,CASSLGATTGELFF
TRBV29-1,15,TRBJ2-1,TRBD2,many,CSTRGDSGSSSEQFF
TRBV24-1,17,TRBJ2-1,.,many,CATSDLSAGISYNEQFF
TRBV6-5,15,TRBJ1-1,TRBD1,many,CASSYSGQGATEAFF
TRBV7-9,15,TRBJ2-2,.,many,CASSVGQADTGELFF
TRBV3-1,14,TRBJ1-2,.,many,CASSRDQGPYGYTF
TRBV7-9,15,TRBJ2-3,TRBD1,few,CASSSRDREMNTQYF
TRBV29-1,13,TRBJ2-1,.,.,CSVRRSSYNEQFF
TRBV20-1,16,TRBJ2-5,.,.,CSAETRPPLLQETQYF
TRBV7-3,16,TRBJ1-1,TRBD1,few,CASSDRTGTGSTEAFF
TRBV4-3,20,TRBJ2-3,TRBD2,.,CASSQDRGLAGRTSTDTQYF
TRBV20-1,12,TRBJ2-7,TRBD1,many,CSVSQGADEQYF
TRBV29-1,11,TRBJ1-2,.,.,CSVDRVGGYTF
TRBV7-2,14,TRBJ2-1,.,few,CASSLLTEYNEQFF